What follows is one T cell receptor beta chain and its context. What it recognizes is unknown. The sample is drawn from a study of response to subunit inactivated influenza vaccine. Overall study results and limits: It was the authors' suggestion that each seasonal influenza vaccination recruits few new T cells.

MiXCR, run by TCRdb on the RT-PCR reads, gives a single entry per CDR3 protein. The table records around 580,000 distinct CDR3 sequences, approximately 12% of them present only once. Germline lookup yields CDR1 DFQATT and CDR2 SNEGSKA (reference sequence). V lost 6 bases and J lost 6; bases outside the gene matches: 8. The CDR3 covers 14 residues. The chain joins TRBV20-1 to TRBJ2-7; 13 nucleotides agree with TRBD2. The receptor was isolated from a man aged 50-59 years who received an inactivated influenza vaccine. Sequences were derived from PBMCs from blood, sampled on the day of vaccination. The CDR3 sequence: CSADPRTSGSEQYF. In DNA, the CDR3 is TGCAGTGCAGACCCGAGGACTAGCGGGAGCGAGCAGTACTTC.